One sample yielded the 21 T cell receptor beta chains listed below, sequenced in a study of blood T cells in healthy people across ages. Then a second PCR, running roughly 7 to 12 cycles, was carried out with a sample-barcoded 5' primer and a J-beta primer mix. TCRdb passed the 5' RACE reads through MiXCR, listing each CDR3 protein once. This sample has hundreds of thousands of distinct CDR3 sequences, with roughly 20% found just once. Sequences were obtained from blood. The receptors originated from a man between 65 and 79 years old in good health.

V usage is TRBV10-3 and J usage is TRBJ2-5; 8 positions match TRBD1. The better agreement between TRBJ2-1 and the DNA end casts doubt on the J call. Per the germline V gene, CDR1 is ENHRY and CDR2 is SYGVKD. The CDR3 is made up of 12 amino acids. Here the CDR3 reads CAISAGGDEQFF. In DNA form, the CDR3 reads TGTGCCATCAGTGCAGGGGGCGATGAGCAGTTCTTC.

This clonotype was seen a few times. The CDR3 DNA reads TGTGCCAGCTCACCATGGAAAGCGGGGGGCTACTACAATGAGCAGTTCTTC. Its protein product is CASSPWKAGGYYNEQFF. The J gene is TRBJ2-1, the V gene TRBV18, with 9 bases lining up with TRBD2. With 2 bases clipped from V and 3 bases from J, the junction kept 8 bases outside the gene matches. CDR1 KGHSH and CDR2 LQKENI come from the germline V gene. This CDR3 spans 17 amino acids.

The CDR3 nucleotides are TGTGCCAGCAGTTCCGGGACTAGCGGGAGCGATGAGCAGTTCTTC. Translating gives CASSSGTSGSDEQFF. The chain recombines TRBV6-2 or TRBV6-3 with TRBJ2-1; TRBD2 agrees at 14 bases. This CDR3 spans 15 amino acids. Germline V gives CDR1 MNHEY, CDR2 SVGEGT. V dropped 4 bases and J dropped 8; count of bases not matched to a gene: 4.

This clonotype was seen only a few times. The V call is TRBV29-1, the J call TRBJ1-2; 9 bases are a match to TRBD1. The CDR3 runs to 13 residues. V shed 6 bases, J shed 2 bases, and the junction held 4 bases outside the gene matches. The germline V gene has CDR1 SQVTM and CDR2 ANQGSEA. The chain's CDR3 is CSVKTGGNYGYTF. The CDR3 bases are TGCAGCGTGAAGACAGGGGGAAACTATGGCTACACCTTC.

V gene TRBV9 combines with J gene TRBJ2-2, with TRBD2 matching over 8 bases. Germline V gives CDR1 SGDLS, CDR2 YYNGEE. With V trimmed by 2 bases and J by 0 bases, 0 bases remained unmatched. The CDR3 length is 15 residues. The CDR3 region has the DNA TGTGCCAGCAGCGTTAGCGGGGCGAACACCGGGGAGCTGTTTTTT. Its translation: CASSVSGANTGELFF.

This chain links TRBV11-1 with TRBJ2-1; perhaps TRBD1 as D (5 bases). Germline values: CDR1 SGHAT, CDR2 FQDESV (reference sequence). The CDR3 has 15 amino acids. Trimming took off 4 bases at V and 2 bases at J, with 12 bases between the two ends. Here the CDR3 reads CASSSKGFPYNEQFF. As DNA, the CDR3 is TGTGCCAGCAGCTCGAAGGGGTTCCCCTACAATGAGCAGTTCTTC.

This clonotype turned up a few times. V and J are TRBV5-1 and TRBJ1-2; D gene ambiguous. V was clipped by 0 bases and J by 4 bases, with 16 bases between them. Germline loops: CDR1 SGHRS, CDR2 YFSETQ. CDR3 length: 16 residues. The CDR3 loop reads CASSLVPEIQIYGYTF. DNA of the CDR3: TGCGCCAGCAGCTTGGTTCCTGAAATCCAAATCTATGGCTACACCTTC.

This clonotype has a handful of counts. This rearrangement joins TRBV14 to TRBJ2-5, with D tentatively TRBD2 (6 bases). Germline V CDR1 and CDR2: SGHDN, FVKESK. V was trimmed by 2 bases and J by 2 bases, leaving 9 bases between them. There are 14 residues in the CDR3. CDR3 region: CASSQLGLQETQYF. DNA for the CDR3: TGTGCCAGCAGCCAACTGGGACTGCAAGAGACCCAGTACTTC.

This clonotype was counted between two and nine times. J is TRBJ2-7 and V is TRBV5-5; 7 bases line up with TRBD2. The CDR3 consists of 14 residues. The germline V gene encodes CDR1 SGHKS and CDR2 YYEKEE (reference sequence). The V and J ends lost 5 bases and 4 bases, in that order; junction bases with no gene match: 9. CDR3 amino acids: CASRREGTTYEQYF. The CDR3 DNA is TGTGCCAGCAGGAGGGAGGGAACCACGTACGAGCAGTACTTC.

V is TRBV7-9 and J is TRBJ1-4; possible D gene TRBD1, 5 bases. The germline V gene has CDR1 SEHNR and CDR2 FQNEAQ (reference sequence). V was clipped by 5 bases and J by 8 bases, with 15 bases between them. This CDR3 comprises 14 residues. DNA for the CDR3: TGTGCCAGCAGCCGGGACTCCTGGCCCGAAAAACTGTTTTTT. Protein sequence: CASSRDSWPEKLFF.

The V gene is TRBV2, the J gene TRBJ2-5; 8 bases are shared with TRBD1. The J call may not be correct, given that the DNA end is closer to TRBJ2-7. Germline V gene lookup returns CDR1 SNHLY and CDR2 FYNNEI. The CDR3 has 12 residues. This CDR3 reads CAIPDRAGEQYF. The CDR3 nucleotides read TGTGCCATCCCGGACAGGGCTGGCGAGCAGTACTTC.

This clonotype was observed a few times. The chain uses TRBV19 and TRBJ1-3; unclear D gene. In germline, CDR1 is LNHDA, CDR2 SQIVND (reference sequence). V was clipped by 7 bases and J by 0 bases, with 13 bases between them. This CDR3 has 15 residues. The CDR3 bases are TGTGCCAGTACCCCGGAGATCATCTCTGGAAACACCATATATTTT. Amino acid sequence: CASTPEIISGNTIYF.

This clonotype was recorded many times. The chain carries TRBV12-3 or TRBV12-4 and TRBJ2-2, with TRBD2 as a possible D gene (7 bases). There are 14 residues in the CDR3. V shed 7 bases and J shed 2 bases, with 11 bases lying between them. The CDR3: CASKGGTNTGELFF. The CDR3 DNA sequence: TGTGCCAGCAAGGGGGGGACTAACACCGGGGAGCTGTTTTTT.

This chain uses TRBV7-9 with TRBJ2-7, with D unresolved. This CDR3 has 14 amino acids. The V end lost 5 bases, the J end lost 0 bases, and 11 bases lay between the germline ends. CDR1 is SEHNR, CDR2 FQNEAQ, per germline (reference sequence). For the CDR3, the DNA is TGTGCCAGCAGCCCAAATGTAAACTCCTACGAGCAGTACTTC. Translating it yields CASSPNVNSYEQYF.

This clonotype was picked up a small number of times. This chain connects TRBV7-9 to TRBJ1-4; no definite D call. The CDR3 contains 16 residues. The V and J ends lost 5 bases and 0 bases respectively, with 13 bases between them. Germline CDR1 SEHNR, CDR2 FQNEAQ (reference sequence). The CDR3 reads CASSERDVATNEKLFF. The DNA for the CDR3 is TGTGCCAGCAGCGAACGAGATGTTGCAACTAATGAAAAACTGTTTTTT.

This rearrangement joins TRBV12-3 or TRBV12-4 to TRBJ2-1, with a weak D call TRBD2 (6 bases). The CDR3 has 16 amino acids. V gave up 10 bases and J gave up 0 bases, with 19 bases separating them. The CDR3 is CATFRRARSSYNEQFF. The CDR3 region has the DNA TGTGCCACCTTCAGGAGGGCAAGGAGCTCCTACAATGAGCAGTTCTTC.

This clonotype was found a few times. The J gene is TRBJ1-2, the V gene TRBV4-1, with 7 bases fitting TRBD1. This CDR3 is built from 17 residues. The germline gives CDR1 MGHRA, CDR2 YSYEKL. V trimming: 1 base; J trimming: 8 bases; junction bases outside the gene matches: 16. The CDR3 here is CASSQGPGEGAVRGYTF. CDR3 nucleotides: TGCGCCAGCAGCCAAGGTCCCGGGGAGGGGGCAGTGAGAGGCTACACCTTC.

The chain joins TRBV18 to TRBJ2-3; D is unclear. The V end was cut by 5 bases, the J end by 2 bases, with 8 bases between. Per the germline V gene, CDR1 is KGHSH and CDR2 is LQKENI. The CDR3 extends over 13 amino acids. For the CDR3, the DNA is TGTGCCAGCTCATTCGACCTCACAGATACGCAGTATTTT. Its protein is CASSFDLTDTQYF.

The chain is built from TRBV15 and TRBJ2-7; D is undetermined. In germline, CDR1 is LNHNV, CDR2 YYDKDF (reference sequence). This CDR3 spans 13 amino acids. V lost 4 bases, J lost 4 bases, and 11 bases lay in between. This CDR3 reads CATSITGRYEQYV. DNA for the CDR3: TGTGCCACCAGCATTACGGGCAGATACGAGCAGTACGTC.

This clonotype has just a few counts. The chain uses TRBV6-5 and TRBJ2-5, with D perhaps TRBD1 or TRBD2 (5 bases each). The germline CDR1 and CDR2 sequences are MNHEY and SVGAGI. With 4 bases removed from V and 7 bases from J, the gap between germline ends came to 13 bases. This CDR3 contains 13 residues. For the CDR3, the DNA is TGTGCCAGCAGTTCCGGGGCCTTTGGGACCCAGTACTTC. Translating gives CASSSGAFGTQYF.

CDR3: CASGDGGTRTYEQYV. CDR3 bases: TGTGCCAGCGGGGACGGTGGGACCCGAACCTACGAGCAGTACGTC. The chain has TRBV2 and TRBJ2-7; D is possibly TRBD1 or TRBD2 (5 bases each). CDR1 is SNHLY and CDR2 is FYNNEI in the germline V gene. V gave up 8 bases and J gave up 2 bases, with 19 bases separating them. The CDR3 spans 15 residues.